The following is a TCR beta chain sequence with its context. This clonotype came up many times. Its antigen target is currently unknown. Qualities for individual bases were not recorded, and no much larger clone is one base off. The sample is drawn from a study of T-cell reconstitution after alpha-beta-depleted transplantation in children (dated by TCRdb to the mid-2010s). Study-level background: The study quantitatively tracked T-cell immune reconstitution after TCRalphabeta/CD19-depleted allogeneic hematopoietic cell transplantation in children using TCR repertoire profiling. Broader findings and caveats from the paper: In some patients, the high TCRbeta diversity seen at day 60 was put down to recipient T cells and intrathymic progenitors that had survived conditioning. Over subsequent months, a decline in hyperexpanded clone frequencies was noted, and after one year, T-cell counts and TCRbeta diversity were mostly ascribed to newly produced T cells. About two months after transplant, the apparently early recovery of alphabetaT-cell counts reportedly depended on just several hundred clones that had expanded rapidly and came from non-depleted graft cells.

The intended sense of this specimen's treatment or condition label: allogeneic hematopoietic cell transplantation with graft depleted of TCRalphabeta T cells and CD19 B cells. Transplant recipients were children who received TCRalphabeta/CD19-depleted allogeneic hematopoietic cell grafts. As encoded in the germline V gene, CDR1 is SGHRS while CDR2 is YFSETQ. V loses 4 bases at its end and J loses 10 bases; junction bases beyond the gene matches: 8. Taken from cysteine to phenylalanine, the CDR3 has 14 residues. CDR3 DNA is the only sequence kept; it has 42 bases, read in frame from the first base. Libraries were made using PCR. The sequencer listed for this sample is Illumina HiSeq 2500. To normalize quantification of the TCRbeta repertoire, the TCR libraries were built with molecular barcoding that relied on unique molecular identifiers. TCRdb itself trimmed the public reads at Q25 with fastp, ran MiXCR and retained productive beta chains. Records with the same CDR3 protein are collapsed into one entry carrying the most frequent genes and DNA. Recorded for this sample are over 200,000 distinct CDR3 sequences; about a tenth of them occurred a single time. About 28% of the sample rests with the top ten.

In this chain, TRBV5-1 is recombined with TRBJ1-6, with 7 middle bases fitting TRBD1. This TCR derives from a child less than two years old with acute myeloid leukemia, due to receive a stem cell transplant. The specimen comprised PBMCs, sampled before TCRalphabeta/CD19-depleted stem cell transplant. The CDR3 is CASSQDRESSPLHF. In nucleotides, the sequence is TGCGCCAGCAGCCAAGACAGGGAGTCGTCACCCCTCCACTTT.